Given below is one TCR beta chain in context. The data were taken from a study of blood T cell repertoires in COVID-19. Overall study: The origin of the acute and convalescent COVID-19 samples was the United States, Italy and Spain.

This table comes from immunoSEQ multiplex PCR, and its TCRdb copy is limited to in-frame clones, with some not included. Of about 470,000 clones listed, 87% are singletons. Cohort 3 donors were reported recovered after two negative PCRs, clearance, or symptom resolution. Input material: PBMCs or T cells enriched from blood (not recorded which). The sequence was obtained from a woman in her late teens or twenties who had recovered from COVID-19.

The CDR3 region is CASSLAAGPNTEAFF. CDR3 DNA sequence: TGCGCCAGCAGCTTGGCCGCTGGGCCGAACACTGAAGCTTTCTTT. This chain joins TRBV5-1 and TRBJ1-1; D not certain. The germline V gene encodes CDR1 SGHRS and CDR2 YFSETQ. Trimming took off 0 bases at V and 1 base at J, with 10 bases between the two ends. The CDR3 has 15 amino acids.